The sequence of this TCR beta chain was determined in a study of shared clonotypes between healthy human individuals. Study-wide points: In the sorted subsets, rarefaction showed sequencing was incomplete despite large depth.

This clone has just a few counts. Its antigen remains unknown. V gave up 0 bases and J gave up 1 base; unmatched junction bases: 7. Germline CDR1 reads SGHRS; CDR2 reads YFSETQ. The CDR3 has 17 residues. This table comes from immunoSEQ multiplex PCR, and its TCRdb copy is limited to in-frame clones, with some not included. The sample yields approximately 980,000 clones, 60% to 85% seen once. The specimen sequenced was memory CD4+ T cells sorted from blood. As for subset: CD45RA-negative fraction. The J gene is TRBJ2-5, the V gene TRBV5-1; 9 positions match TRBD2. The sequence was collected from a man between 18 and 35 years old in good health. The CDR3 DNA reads TGCGCCAGCAGCTTGGCCAATCTAGCGGGAACCCAAGAGACCCAGTACTTC. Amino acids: CASSLANLAGTQETQYF.